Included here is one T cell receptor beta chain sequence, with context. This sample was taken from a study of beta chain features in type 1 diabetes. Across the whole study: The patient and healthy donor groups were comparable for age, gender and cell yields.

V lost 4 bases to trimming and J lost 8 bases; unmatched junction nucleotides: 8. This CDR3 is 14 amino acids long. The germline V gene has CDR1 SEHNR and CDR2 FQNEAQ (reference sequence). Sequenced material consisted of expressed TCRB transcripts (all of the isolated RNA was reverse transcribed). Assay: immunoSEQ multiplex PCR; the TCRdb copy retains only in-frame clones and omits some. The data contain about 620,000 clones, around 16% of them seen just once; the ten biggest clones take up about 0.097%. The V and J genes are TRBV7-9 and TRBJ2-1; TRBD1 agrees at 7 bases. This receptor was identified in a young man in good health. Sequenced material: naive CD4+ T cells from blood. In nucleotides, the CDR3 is TGTGCCAGCAGCTCGACAGGGATCGGCTATGAGCAGTTCTTC. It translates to CASSSTGIGYEQFF.